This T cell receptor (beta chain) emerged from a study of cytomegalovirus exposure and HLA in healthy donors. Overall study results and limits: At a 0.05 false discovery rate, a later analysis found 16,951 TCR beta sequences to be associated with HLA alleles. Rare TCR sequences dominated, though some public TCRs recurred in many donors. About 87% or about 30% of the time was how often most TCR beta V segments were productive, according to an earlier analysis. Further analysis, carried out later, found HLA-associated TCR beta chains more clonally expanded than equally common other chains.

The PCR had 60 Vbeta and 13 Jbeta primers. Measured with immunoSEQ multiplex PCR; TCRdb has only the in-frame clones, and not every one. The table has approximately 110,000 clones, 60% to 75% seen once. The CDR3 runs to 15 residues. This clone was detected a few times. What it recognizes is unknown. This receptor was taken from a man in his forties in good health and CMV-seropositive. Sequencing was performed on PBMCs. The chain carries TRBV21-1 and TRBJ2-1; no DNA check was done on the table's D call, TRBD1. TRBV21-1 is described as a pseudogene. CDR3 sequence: CASSSEDTGHNEQFF. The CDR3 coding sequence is TGTGCCAGCAGTTCGGAGGATACAGGGCACAATGAGCAGTTCTTC.